This TCR beta chain was sequenced in a study of T cells after yellow fever vaccination (dated by TCRdb to between 2019 and 2020). Describing the broader study: The SMART-Seq v4 Ultra Low Input RNA kit was used to prepare libraries from fractions with low cell numbers. Bulk TCR alpha and beta repertoires were sequenced longitudinally to track T-cell clones before and after primary and booster YFV17D yellow fever vaccination. Two healthy male donors, one aged 18 to 30 and one aged 30 to 39 years, were included in the cohort. Blood was drawn at multiple timepoints before and after primary and secondary immunization, with bulk PBMC replicates and cell subsets isolated.

This specimen's treatment or condition label, interpreted: live attenuated yellow fever vaccine strain. A standard Ficoll-Paque protocol was used to isolate PBMCs from peripheral blood. Dynabeads CD4 and CD8 positive selection kits were used to isolate CD4 and CD8 T-cell fractions. TriZol was used to extract RNA from bulk PBMCs, CD4 and CD8 fractions, and dextramer-positive and dextramer-negative fractions. This clonotype has a handful of counts. Its target antigen remains unknown. It has no much larger one-base neighbor in the sample; base qualities were not kept. The investigation overall reported the following: A small fraction of clonotypes showed up in both the CD4 and CD8 compartments, probably as a result of convergent recombination. The study included only a couple of donors, which limits how far the findings can be generalized. FACS-sorted repertoires could contain abundant contaminating clonotypes from the bulk population, so computational filtering was required. Compared with the primary T-cell response, the secondary T-cell response was weaker but faster, peaking on day 5 rather than day 15. Most clones expanded after primary vaccination (around 96% of CD4 and 80% to 90% of CD8) were re-detected after the booster, suggesting that broad memory maintenance occurred.

Synthesis of TCR cDNA relied on 5'RACE template switching, a step that introduced a universal primer site along with unique molecular identifiers. cDNA synthesis was primed from both the TCR alpha and TCR beta constant segments. Library amplification involved two PCR steps, and the second step added sample barcodes and sequencing adapters. Sequencing of libraries was done on Illumina HiSeq 2500 (2x100 bp) or NovaSeq (2x150 bp). The authors' pipeline ran thus. MIGEC was used to demultiplex reads and collapse the reads into UMI consensus sequences, and MiXCR was used for V(D)J alignment. Vaccine-responding clonotypes were identified with edgeR using replicate PBMC samples, with FDR below 0.01 and a log2 fold change above 5 up to day 15 being required. Bulk clonotypes were assigned CD4 or CD8 identity according to which sequenced CD4 or CD8 repertoire held them at higher abundance. TCRdb reanalyzed the raw reads on its own, using fastp at Q25 for trimming and MiXCR for clone calling, and kept in-frame beta chains. Rows are unified per CDR3 protein, each entry keeping the most common DNA and genes. What appears here as the V and J calls and clone size reflects TCRdb's work, not the paper's. The sample yields roughly 160,000 distinct CDR3 sequences; around 7.3% were counted once. Approximately 2.5% of the sample is held by the ten biggest clonotypes.

There are 13 amino acids in the CDR3, from cysteine to phenylalanine inclusive. The read is trimmed to its CDR3 DNA, 39 bases read in frame from base 1. Reading the germline V gene (reference sequence) gives CDR1 GTSNPN and CDR2 SVGIG. V is pared back by 1 base and J by 9 bases, with 13 bases lying between the germline termini. The rearrangement joined TRBV30 to TRBJ2-1, with TRBD1 as a weak D call on 6 bases. The receptor comes from a man between 18 and 35 years old who received the YFV17D yellow fever vaccine. The material was CD4+ T cells sorted from PBMCs, obtained roughly 5 days after the first yellow fever vaccination. The CDR3 region has the sequence CAWSGGPAGEQFF. The DNA is as follows: TGTGCCTGGAGTGGGGGGCCCGCCGGTGAGCAGTTCTTC.